The rows below give T cell receptor beta chains drawn from one sample of a study of T cell responses to AZD1222 COVID-19 vaccine. Profiling relied on immunoSEQ multiplex PCR, and the TCRdb table lists in-frame clones only, not all of them. There are about 200,000 clones in the sample; around nine tenths occur only once, and 3.6% lies in the top ten. The sequenced sample was peripheral blood, obtained 28 days after the second dose of the MenACWY control vaccine. The receptors stem from an adult who received the MenACWY meningococcal vaccine as a control. Both conserved end residues are part of each CDR3. The order of the fields is D gene, V gene, clone size, J gene, CDR3 protein, CDR3 DNA. The D gene is left open where the match is weak. Clone size, where shown, is once, few, many, or a class for clones that have expanded.

D gene: NA
V gene: TRBV5-1
clone size: NA
J gene: TRBJ2-1
CDR3 protein: CASSLGVIRAPGEQFF
CDR3 DNA: TGCGCCAGCAGCTTAGGGGTTATCCGCGCTCCGGGTGAGCAGTTCTTC

D gene: NA
V gene: TRBV20-1
clone size: NA
J gene: TRBJ1-4
CDR3 protein: CSASSGTNEKLFF
CDR3 DNA: TGCAGTGCTAGTTCGGGAACTAATGAAAAACTGTTTTTT

D gene: TRBD1
V gene: TRBV7-3
clone size: NA
J gene: TRBJ2-5
CDR3 protein: CASSLKGQGVLETQYF
CDR3 DNA: TGTGCCAGCAGCTTAAAGGGACAGGGGGTATTAGAGACCCAGTACTTC

D gene: TRBD2
V gene: TRBV19
clone size: once
J gene: TRBJ2-1
CDR3 protein: CASSIVLAGVAEQFF
CDR3 DNA: TGTGCCAGTAGTATAGTGTTAGCGGGAGTCGCTGAGCAGTTCTTC

D gene: NA
V gene: TRBV4-2
clone size: NA
J gene: TRBJ1-2
CDR3 protein: CASSQGDGNYGYTF
CDR3 DNA: TGTGCCAGCAGCCAGGGGGACGGTAACTATGGCTACACCTTC

D gene: NA
V gene: TRBV6-4
clone size: NA
J gene: TRBJ2-2
CDR3 protein: CASSDSRTTVGTGELFF
CDR3 DNA: TGTGCCAGCAGTGACTCGAGGACAACGGTCGGCACCGGGGAGCTGTTTTTT

D gene: NA
V gene: TRBV30
clone size: NA
J gene: TRBJ1-2
CDR3 protein: CALDPRDYGYTF
CDR3 DNA: TGTGCCTTGGACCCACGGGACTATGGCTACACCTTC

D gene: NA
V gene: TRBV3-1/TRBV3-2
clone size: NA
J gene: TRBJ1-1
CDR3 protein: CASSQGLAGTEAFF
CDR3 DNA: TGTGCCAGCAGCCAAGGCTTGGCCGGCACTGAAGCTTTCTTT

D gene: NA
V gene: TRBV29-1
clone size: NA
J gene: TRBJ1-5
CDR3 protein: CSVVEGGAGNQPQHF
CDR3 DNA: TGCAGCGTGGTAGAAGGGGGAGCGGGCAATCAGCCCCAGCATTTT

D gene: TRBD1
V gene: TRBV5-6
clone size: NA
J gene: TRBJ2-5
CDR3 protein: CASSIRQGQETQYF
CDR3 DNA: TGTGCCAGCAGCATAAGACAGGGTCAAGAGACCCAGTACTTC

D gene: NA
V gene: TRBV6-5
clone size: NA
J gene: TRBJ1-1
CDR3 protein: CATTHRTGNTEAFF
CDR3 DNA: TGTGCCACCACCCACCGGACGGGGAACACTGAAGCTTTCTTT

D gene: NA
V gene: TRBV28
clone size: NA
J gene: TRBJ2-1
CDR3 protein: CATRGASAYNEQFF
CDR3 DNA: TGTGCCACTAGGGGGGCTAGCGCTTACAATGAGCAGTTCTTC

D gene: NA
V gene: TRBV24-1
clone size: NA
J gene: TRBJ2-5
CDR3 protein: CATSDPWGKETQYF
CDR3 DNA: TGTGCCACCAGTGATCCCTGGGGTAAAGAGACCCAGTACTTC

D gene: TRBD1
V gene: TRBV2
clone size: NA
J gene: TRBJ1-3
CDR3 protein: CASETGDSGNTIYF
CDR3 DNA: TGTGCCAGCGAGACAGGGGACTCTGGAAACACCATATATTTT

D gene: NA
V gene: TRBV27
clone size: few
J gene: TRBJ1-5
CDR3 protein: CASSLGRGNQPQHF
CDR3 DNA: TGTGCCAGCAGTTTAGGGCGAGGCAATCAGCCCCAGCATTTT

D gene: TRBD1
V gene: TRBV10-2
clone size: NA
J gene: TRBJ1-5
CDR3 protein: CASSEQTGGARSNQPQHF
CDR3 DNA: TGCGCCAGCAGTGAACAGACAGGGGGCGCGAGGAGCAATCAGCCCCAGCATTTT

D gene: NA
V gene: TRBV7-6
clone size: NA
J gene: TRBJ2-3
CDR3 protein: CASSPTATQYF
CDR3 DNA: TGTGCCAGCAGCCCCACCGCCACGCAGTATTTT

D gene: NA
V gene: TRBV10-3
clone size: NA
J gene: TRBJ1-5
CDR3 protein: CAISDSPSQPQHF
CDR3 DNA: TGTGCCATCAGTGATTCCCCCAGTCAGCCCCAGCATTTT

D gene: NA
V gene: TRBV27
clone size: NA
J gene: TRBJ1-1
CDR3 protein: CASRRNTEAFF
CDR3 DNA: TGTGCCAGCAGGAGAAACACTGAAGCTTTCTTT

D gene: NA
V gene: TRBV7-2
clone size: NA
J gene: TRBJ2-7
CDR3 protein: CASSLYPGDVGIEQYF
CDR3 DNA: TGTGCCAGCAGCTTATATCCGGGAGACGTAGGGATCGAGCAGTACTTC

D gene: NA
V gene: TRBV7-8
clone size: NA
J gene: TRBJ1-2
CDR3 protein: CASSLRDAGGYTF
CDR3 DNA: TGTGCCAGCAGCTTGCGGGACGCGGGTGGCTACACCTTC

D gene: NA
V gene: TRBV24-1
clone size: few
J gene: TRBJ2-3
CDR3 protein: CATSAGVQDTQYF
CDR3 DNA: TGTGCCACCAGTGCTGGTGTTCAGGATACGCAGTATTTT

D gene: NA
V gene: TRBV11-1
clone size: NA
J gene: TRBJ2-1
CDR3 protein: CASSRGLADEQFF
CDR3 DNA: TGTGCCAGCAGCCGAGGACTGGCCGATGAGCAGTTCTTC

D gene: NA
V gene: TRBV5-6
clone size: NA
J gene: TRBJ2-7
CDR3 protein: CAKPARGGSPHEQYF
CDR3 DNA: TGTGCCAAGCCGGCTCGGGGTGGGTCTCCCCACGAGCAGTACTTC

D gene: NA
V gene: TRBV3-1/TRBV3-2
clone size: once
J gene: TRBJ2-1
CDR3 protein: CASSQLIRTVTNNEQFF
CDR3 DNA: TGTGCCAGCAGCCAACTTATTCGGACAGTGACTAACAATGAGCAGTTCTTC

D gene: NA
V gene: TRBV15
clone size: NA
J gene: TRBJ1-3
CDR3 protein: CATSNFRGFHSGNTIYF
CDR3 DNA: TGTGCCACCAGCAATTTCCGAGGGTTTCACTCTGGAAACACCATATATTTT

D gene: TRBD1
V gene: TRBV9
clone size: NA
J gene: TRBJ2-2
CDR3 protein: CASSVAGGGTGELFF
CDR3 DNA: TGTGCCAGCAGCGTAGCAGGGGGCGGCACCGGGGAGCTGTTTTTT

D gene: NA
V gene: TRBV6-5
clone size: NA
J gene: TRBJ2-3
CDR3 protein: CASTGQNTDTQYF
CDR3 DNA: TGTGCCAGCACCGGGCAGAACACAGATACGCAGTATTTT

D gene: NA
V gene: TRBV25-1
clone size: NA
J gene: TRBJ1-4
CDR3 protein: CASSDPTRLATNEKLFF
CDR3 DNA: TGTGCCAGCAGTGACCCGACCAGACTTGCAACTAATGAAAAACTGTTTTTT